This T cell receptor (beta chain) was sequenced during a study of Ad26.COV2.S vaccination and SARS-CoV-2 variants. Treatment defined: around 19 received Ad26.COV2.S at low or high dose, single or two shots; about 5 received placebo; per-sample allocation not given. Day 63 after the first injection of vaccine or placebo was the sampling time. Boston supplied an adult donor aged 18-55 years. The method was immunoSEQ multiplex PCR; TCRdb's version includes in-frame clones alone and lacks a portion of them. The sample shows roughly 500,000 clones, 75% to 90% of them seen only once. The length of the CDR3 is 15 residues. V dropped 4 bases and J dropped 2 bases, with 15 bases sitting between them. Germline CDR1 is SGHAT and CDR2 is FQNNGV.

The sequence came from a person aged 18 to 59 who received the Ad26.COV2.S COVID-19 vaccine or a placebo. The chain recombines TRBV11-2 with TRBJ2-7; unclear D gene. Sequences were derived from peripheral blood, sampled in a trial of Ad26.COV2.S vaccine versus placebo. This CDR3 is CASSSPRWQTYEQYF. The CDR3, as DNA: TGTGCCAGCAGCTCCCCTAGGTGGCAGACCTACGAGCAGTACTTC.